The T cell receptor (beta chain) described here comes from a study of monozygotic twins with inflammatory bowel disease. Study-wide points: It was observed that concordant and discordant twins did not differ in repertoire similarity, possibly given limited power. The sharing of clonotypes with others was lower in IBD patients than in healthy twins, especially with disease activity. IBD patients had lower TCRbeta diversity (inverse Simpson) than healthy co-twins.

Of note for this clonotype: Its target is not known.

The germline gives CDR1 MDHEN, CDR2 SYDVKM. The CDR3 has 16 amino acids. An amount of about 3,300 ng of total RNA was used for each TCR library. TCRdb re-called the 5' RACE reads; every CDR3 protein appears as one record, without DNA. The sample totals 110,000 to 150,000 distinct CDR3 sequences. This receptor was taken from a human donor with ulcerative colitis or Crohn's disease, or a healthy co-twin of an affected twin (not recorded which). The chain has TRBV28 and TRBJ2-2; as DNA is missing, the TRBD2 call by TCRdb cannot be tested. The specimen was blood. The CDR3 protein is CASRTSGSGCTGELFF.